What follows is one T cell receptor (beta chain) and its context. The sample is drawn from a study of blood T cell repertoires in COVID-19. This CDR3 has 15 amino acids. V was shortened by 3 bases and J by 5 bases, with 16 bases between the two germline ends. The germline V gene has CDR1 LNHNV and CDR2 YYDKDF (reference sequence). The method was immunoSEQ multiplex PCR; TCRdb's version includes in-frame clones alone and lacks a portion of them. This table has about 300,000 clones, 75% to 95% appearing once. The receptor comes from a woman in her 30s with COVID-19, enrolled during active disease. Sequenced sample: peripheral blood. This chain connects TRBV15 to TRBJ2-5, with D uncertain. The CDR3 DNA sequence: TGTGCCACCAGCAGTGGCCTCGTAGCCCGGGAGACCCAGTACTTC. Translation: CATSSGLVARETQYF.